The clone carrying this TCR delta chain has a handful of counts. This may be a read error: a much more frequent sequence differs by one nucleotide. The sample originates from a study of gamma-delta T cells after stem cell transplantation. TCRdb ran CATT on the RT-PCR reads. Of more than 2,000 delta-chain clones listed, about 3.8% are singletons. Sequenced sample: gamma-delta T cells. This TCR came from a human donor. It is not recorded whose cells these are; they may come from a transplant donor.

The CDR3 loop is CACDNVEAYTKSKYTDKLIF. In nucleotides, the CDR3 is TGTGCCTGTGACAACGTCGAAGCCTACACCAAATCTAAGTACACCGATAAACTCATCTTT. The chain links TRDV2 to TRDJ1; D possibly corresponds to TRDD2 (5 bases). This CDR3 contains 20 residues. In germline, CDR1 is GEAIGNYY, CDR2 EKD. The ends were cut back, 2 bases at V and 0 bases at J, with 27 bases in the middle.